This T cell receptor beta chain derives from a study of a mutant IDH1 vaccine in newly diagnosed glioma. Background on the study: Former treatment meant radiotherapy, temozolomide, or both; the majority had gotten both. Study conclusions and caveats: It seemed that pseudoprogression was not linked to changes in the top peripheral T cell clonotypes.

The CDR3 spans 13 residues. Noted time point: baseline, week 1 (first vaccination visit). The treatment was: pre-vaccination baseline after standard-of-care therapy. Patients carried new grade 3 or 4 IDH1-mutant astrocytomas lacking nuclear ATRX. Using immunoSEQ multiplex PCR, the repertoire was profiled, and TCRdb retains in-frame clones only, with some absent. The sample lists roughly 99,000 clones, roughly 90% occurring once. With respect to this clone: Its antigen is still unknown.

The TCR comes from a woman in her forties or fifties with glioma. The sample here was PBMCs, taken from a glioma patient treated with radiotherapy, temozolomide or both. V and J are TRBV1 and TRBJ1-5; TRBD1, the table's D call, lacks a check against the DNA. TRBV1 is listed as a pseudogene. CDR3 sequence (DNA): TGCACCAGCAGGCAGGGGATCTCTCAGCCCCAGCATTTT. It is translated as CTSRQGISQPQHF.